The 17 T cell receptor beta chains below come from one sample, sequenced in a study of graft-versus-host responses after intestinal transplantation. Some clones are missing from TCRdb's copy, which holds only in-frame ones; the method was immunoSEQ multiplex PCR. The sample contains tens of thousands of clones, roughly 90% of which appear only once. The antigens of these receptors remain unknown. Sequencing used unstimulated CD8+ T cells sorted from spleen or lymph node cells, obtained before intestinal transplant. These receptor sequences come from a human donor who received an intestinal transplant.

This clone appeared a single time. The CDR3 DNA is TGCGCCAGCAGCGATACAGGGTACGAGCAGTACTTC. Translated: CASSDTGYEQYF. The chain couples TRBV4-1 to TRBJ2-7; the D gene is possibly TRBD1 (6 bases). In germline, CDR1 is MGHRA, CDR2 YSYEKL. Trimming removed 5 bases at V and 4 bases at J, with 9 bases between. The CDR3 totals 12 residues.

The genes are TRBV27 and TRBJ2-2; the D gene is possibly TRBD1 (6 bases). Germline loops: CDR1 MNHEY, CDR2 SMNVEV (reference sequence). The V end lost 3 bases, the J end lost 6 bases, and 8 bases lay between the germline ends. This CDR3 region has 13 residues. DNA for the CDR3: TGTGCCAGCAGTTTCAAGGGGGCCGGGGAGCTGTTTTTT. Encoded protein: CASSFKGAGELFF.

The gene calls are TRBV7-2 and TRBJ2-2, with D maybe TRBD2 (6 bases). Trimming shortened V by 1 base and J by 5 bases, and 11 bases separated the two germline ends. This CDR3 spans 15 amino acids. Germline V CDR1 and CDR2: SGHTA, FQGNSA. The CDR3 DNA reads TGTGCCAGCAGCTTAGAGGCGGGAAGGACCGGGGAGCTGTTTTTT. Protein: CASSLEAGRTGELFF.

For the CDR3, the DNA is TGTGCCAGCAGCGGAAGACTAGACACCGCCAGCGGAAACACCATATATTTT. Encoded protein: CASSGRLDTASGNTIYF. The rearrangement uses TRBV7-9 and TRBJ1-3; D remains ambiguous. Germline CDR1 and CDR2: SEHNR and FQNEAQ (reference sequence). Trimming took 5 bases from V and 4 from J, leaving 21 bases between them. CDR3 length equals 17 residues.

The V and J genes are TRBV27 and TRBJ2-5; perhaps TRBD2 as D (5 bases). Germline V lookup: CDR1 MNHEY, CDR2 SMNVEV (reference sequence). The CDR3 is 14 amino acids. With 2 bases removed from V and 6 bases from J, the gap between germline ends came to 13 bases. CDR3 loop: CASSLGPRAQTQYF. Here the CDR3 DNA reads TGTGCCAGCAGTTTAGGACCGCGGGCCCAGACCCAGTACTTC.

V usage is TRBV9 and J usage is TRBJ1-6; D possibly corresponds to TRBD1 (5 bases). The CDR3 is 14 residues long. The germline CDR1 and CDR2 sequences are SGDLS and YYNGEE. V lost 4 bases and J 4 bases, leaving 9 bases between the germline ends. CDR3: CASSQGGYNSPLHF. CDR3 sequence (DNA): TGTGCCAGCAGCCAGGGCGGTTATAATTCACCCCTCCACTTT. The entire variable domain, with the rest obtained from reference TRBV9 and TRBJ1-6, is as follows: DSGVTQTPKHLITATGQRVTLRCSPRSGDLSVYWYQQSLDQGLQFLIQYYNGEERAKGNILERFSAQQFPDLHSELNLSSLELGDSALYFCASSQGGYNSPLHFGNGTRLTVT.

The gene calls are TRBV25-1 and TRBJ1-2; maybe TRBD1 (6 bases). V lost 6 bases to trimming and J lost 3 bases, with 8 bases between them. Germline-derived CDR1 and CDR2 are MGHDK and SYGVNS. The CDR3 contains 12 residues. The CDR3 DNA reads as TGTGCCAGCAGAACAGGGTACTATGGCTACACCTTC. It codes for CASRTGYYGYTF.

The chain employs TRBV7-3 and TRBJ2-7; D possibly corresponds to TRBD1 (5 bases). This CDR3 comprises 14 residues. Germline assignment: CDR1 SGHTA and CDR2 FQGTGA. Trimming left V 1 base short and J 6 bases short, with 13 bases between. CDR3 in amino acids: CASSLNQGSGEQYF. The CDR3 bases are TGTGCCAGCAGCTTAAACCAGGGATCGGGCGAGCAGTACTTC.

The V call is TRBV9, the J call TRBJ1-1; the D gene is possibly TRBD1 (5 bases). V lost 0 bases and J lost 3, with 15 bases in between. The CDR3 length is 16 residues. CDR1 and CDR2 (germline): SGDLS, YYNGEE. In DNA form, the CDR3 reads TGTGCCAGCAGCGTAGGGAAGGGACTCGGGTACACTGAAGCTTTCTTT. Translating it yields CASSVGKGLGYTEAFF.

The CDR3 region is CASSLNGVDRGSEAFF. The CDR3 DNA reads as TGTGCCAGCAGCTTAAATGGGGTGGACAGGGGCAGTGAAGCTTTCTTT. The chain uses TRBV7-9 and TRBJ1-1; TRBD1 matches at 9 bases. J gave up 7 bases and V 2 bases, and 11 bases lay outside the gene matches. The CDR3 contains 16 residues. Germline V gene data show CDR1 as SEHNR and CDR2 as FQNEAQ (reference sequence).

The V and J genes are TRBV4-1 and TRBJ1-1; weak D call: TRBD1 (5 bases). V dropped 1 base and J dropped 4 bases, with 13 bases sitting between them. Germline CDR1 MGHRA, CDR2 YSYEKL. The CDR3 length is 15 residues. The CDR3 is CASSQAVGGSTEAFF. The CDR3 nucleotides read TGCGCCAGCAGCCAAGCAGTGGGGGGGAGCACTGAAGCTTTCTTT.

V gene TRBV5-4 combines with J gene TRBJ2-5, with D unclear. The CDR3 consists of 14 residues. V lost 0 bases, J lost 1 base, and 7 bases lay in between. Germline CDR1 SGHNT, CDR2 YYREEE (reference sequence). CDR3 coding DNA: TGTGCCAGCAGCTTGGGGGCCAGCCAAGAGACCCAGTACTTC. Translating it yields CASSLGASQETQYF.

The DNA of the CDR3 is TGTGCCAGCAGCTTAACGGCGGGAGGGGTCACCGGGGAGCTGTTTTTT. Protein product: CASSLTAGGVTGELFF. V usage is TRBV7-6 and J usage is TRBJ2-2, with 9 bases lining up with TRBD2. Trimming took 2 bases from V and 4 from J; bases not matched to a gene: 5. The CDR3 loop spans 16 amino acids. CDR1 is SGHVS and CDR2 is FNYEAQ in the germline V gene.

In this sample, this clone turned up once. This sequence joins TRBV27 and TRBJ2-5; maybe TRBD2 (5 bases). Germline CDR1 and CDR2: MNHEY and SMNVEV (reference sequence). Trimming took off 4 bases at V and 0 bases at J, with 9 bases between the two ends. The CDR3 loop spans 14 amino acids. DNA of the CDR3: TGTGCCAGCAGTTACGCCGGGGACCAAGAGACCCAGTACTTC. It translates to CASSYAGDQETQYF.

The chain carries TRBV28 and TRBJ2-3; 10 positions agree with TRBD1. CDR1 MDHEN and CDR2 SYDVKM come from the germline V gene. There are 16 residues in the CDR3. Trimming removed 4 bases from V and 3 bases from J; junction bases left unmatched: 7. CDR3 sequence: CASSSPTGGRTDTQYF. CDR3 DNA: TGTGCCAGCAGTTCCCCGACAGGGGGCAGGACAGATACGCAGTATTTT.

The chain employs TRBV7-8 and TRBJ2-7, with D perhaps matching TRBD2 (7 bases). Germline V CDR1 and CDR2: SGHVS, FQNEAQ. CDR3 size: 13 residues. V was trimmed by 5 bases and J by 5 bases, leaving 13 bases between them. CDR3 coding DNA: TGTGCCAGCAGCCAAGGGGGGGGAGACGAGCAGTACTTC. It translates to CASSQGGGDEQYF.

The chain uses TRBV30 and TRBJ2-7; the D gene is possibly TRBD1 (5 bases). V shed 0 bases and J shed 3 bases, with 9 bases lying between them. This CDR3 contains 13 residues. CDR1 is GTSNPN, CDR2 SVGIG, per germline (reference sequence). The CDR3 sequence: CAWSVGDIYEQYF. The CDR3 DNA is TGTGCCTGGAGTGTAGGGGATATCTACGAGCAGTACTTC.